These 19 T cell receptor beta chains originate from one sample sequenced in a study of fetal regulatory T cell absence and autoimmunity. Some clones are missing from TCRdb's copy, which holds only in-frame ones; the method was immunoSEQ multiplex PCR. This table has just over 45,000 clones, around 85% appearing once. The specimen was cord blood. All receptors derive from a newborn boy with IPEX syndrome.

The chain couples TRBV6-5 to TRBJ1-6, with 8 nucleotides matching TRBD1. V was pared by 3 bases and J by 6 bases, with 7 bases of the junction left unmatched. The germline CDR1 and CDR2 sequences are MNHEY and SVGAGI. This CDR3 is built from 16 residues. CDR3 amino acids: CASSYWTGTANSPLHF. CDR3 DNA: TGTGCCAGCAGTTATTGGACAGGGACGGCTAATTCACCCCTCCACTTT.

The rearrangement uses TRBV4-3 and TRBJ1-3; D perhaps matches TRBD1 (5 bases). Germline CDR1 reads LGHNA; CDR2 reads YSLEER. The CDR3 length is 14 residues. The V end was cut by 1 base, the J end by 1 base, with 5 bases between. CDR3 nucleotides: TGCGCCAGCAGCCAAGCAGGGTCTGGAAACACCATATATTTT. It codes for CASSQAGSGNTIYF.

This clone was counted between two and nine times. CDR3 sequence reads: CASSLGSYEQYF. Here the CDR3 DNA reads TGTGCCAGCAGCTTGGGCTCCTACGAGCAGTACTTC. The chain links TRBV11-2 to TRBJ2-7; D unresolved. The germline V gene has CDR1 SGHAT and CDR2 FQNNGV. The CDR3 loop spans 12 amino acids. With 3 bases removed from V and 0 bases from J, the gap between germline ends came to 3 bases.

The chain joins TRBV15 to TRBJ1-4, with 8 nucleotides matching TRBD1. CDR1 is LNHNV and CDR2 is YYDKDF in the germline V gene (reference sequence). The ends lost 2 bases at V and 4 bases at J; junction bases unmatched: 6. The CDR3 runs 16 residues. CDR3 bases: TGTGCCACCAGCAGACAGACAGGGGCCAGTAATGAAAAACTGTTTTTT. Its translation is CATSRQTGASNEKLFF.

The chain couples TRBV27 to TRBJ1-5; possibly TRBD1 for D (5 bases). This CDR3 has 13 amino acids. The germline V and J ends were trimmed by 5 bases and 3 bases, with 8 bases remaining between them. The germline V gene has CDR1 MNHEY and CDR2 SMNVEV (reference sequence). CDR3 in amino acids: CASSQGINQPQHF. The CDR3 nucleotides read TGTGCCAGCAGTCAGGGAATCAATCAGCCCCAGCATTTT.

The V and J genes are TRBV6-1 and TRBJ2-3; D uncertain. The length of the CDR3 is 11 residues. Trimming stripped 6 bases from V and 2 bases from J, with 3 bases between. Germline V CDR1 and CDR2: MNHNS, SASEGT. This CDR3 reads CASSLTDTQYF. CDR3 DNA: TGTGCCAGCAGCCTCACAGATACGCAGTATTTT.

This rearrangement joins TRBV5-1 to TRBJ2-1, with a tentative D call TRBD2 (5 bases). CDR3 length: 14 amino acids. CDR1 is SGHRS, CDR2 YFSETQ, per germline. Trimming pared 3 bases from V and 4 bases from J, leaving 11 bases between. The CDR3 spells CASSSASRYNEQFF. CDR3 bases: TGCGCCAGCAGCTCTGCTAGCAGGTACAATGAGCAGTTCTTC.

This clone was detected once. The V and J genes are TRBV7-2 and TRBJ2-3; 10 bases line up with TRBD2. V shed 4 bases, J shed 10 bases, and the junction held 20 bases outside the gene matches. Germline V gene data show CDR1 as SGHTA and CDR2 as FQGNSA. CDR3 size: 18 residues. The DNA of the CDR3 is TGTGCCAGCAGCTCCCTGACGGCCGTGTCGCTAGCGGGGGCGGCGCAGTATTTT. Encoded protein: CASSSLTAVSLAGAAQYF.

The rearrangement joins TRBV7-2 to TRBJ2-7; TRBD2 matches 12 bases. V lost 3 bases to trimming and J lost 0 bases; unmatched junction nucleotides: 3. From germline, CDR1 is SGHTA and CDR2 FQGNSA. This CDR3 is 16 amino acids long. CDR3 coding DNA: TGTGCCAGCAGCTTGAGACTAGCGGGAGCCTCCTACGAGCAGTACTTC. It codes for CASSLRLAGASYEQYF.

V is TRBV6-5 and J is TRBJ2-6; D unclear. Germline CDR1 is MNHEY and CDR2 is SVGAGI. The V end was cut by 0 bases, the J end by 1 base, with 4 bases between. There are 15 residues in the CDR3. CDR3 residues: CASSYSGSGANVLTF. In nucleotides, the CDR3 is TGTGCCAGCAGTTACTCGGGGTCTGGGGCCAACGTCCTGACTTTC.

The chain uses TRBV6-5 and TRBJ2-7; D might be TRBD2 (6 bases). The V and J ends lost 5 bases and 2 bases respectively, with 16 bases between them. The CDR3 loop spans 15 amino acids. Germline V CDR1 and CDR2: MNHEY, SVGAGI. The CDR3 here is CASSGDFLVPYEQYF. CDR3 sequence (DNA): TGTGCCAGCAGTGGGGACTTCTTGGTCCCCTACGAGCAGTACTTC.

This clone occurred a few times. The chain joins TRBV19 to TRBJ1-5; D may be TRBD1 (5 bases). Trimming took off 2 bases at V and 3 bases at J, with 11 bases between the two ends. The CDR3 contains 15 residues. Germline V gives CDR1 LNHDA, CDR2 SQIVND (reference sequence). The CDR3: CASSITGLTNQPQHF. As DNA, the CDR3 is TGTGCCAGTAGTATAACAGGCCTAACCAATCAGCCCCAGCATTTT.

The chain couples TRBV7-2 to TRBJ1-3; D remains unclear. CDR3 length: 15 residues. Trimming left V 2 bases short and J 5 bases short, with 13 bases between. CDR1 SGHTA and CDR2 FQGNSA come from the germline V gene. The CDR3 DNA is TGTGCCAGCAGCTTATGGACGGCTAGCCGAAACACCATATATTTT. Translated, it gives CASSLWTASRNTIYF.

The chain's CDR3 is CASTSSYEQYF. In DNA form, the CDR3 reads TGTGCCAGCACGTCCTCCTACGAGCAGTACTTC. The rearrangement joins TRBV5-4 to TRBJ2-7, with D uncertain. CDR3 size: 11 residues. Trimming cost V 6 bases and J 0 bases, with 4 bases left between them. CDR1 is SGHNT, CDR2 YYREEE, per germline (reference sequence).

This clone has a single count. Here the CDR3 DNA reads TGTGCCAGCAGCGTAGCTGGCGGGTACCAAGAGACCCAGTACTTC. It codes for CASSVAGGYQETQYF. The rearrangement joins TRBV9 to TRBJ2-5, with D possibly being TRBD2 (5 bases). V gave up 0 bases and J gave up 0 bases, with 9 bases separating them. From germline, CDR1 is SGDLS and CDR2 YYNGEE. The CDR3 extends over 15 amino acids. Full variable domain (remainder filled in from reference TRBV9 and TRBJ2-5): DSGVTQTPKHLITATGQRVTLRCSPRSGDLSVYWYQQSLDQGLQFLIQYYNGEERAKGNILERFSAQQFPDLHSELNLSSLELGDSALYFCASSVAGGYQETQYFGPGTRLLVL.

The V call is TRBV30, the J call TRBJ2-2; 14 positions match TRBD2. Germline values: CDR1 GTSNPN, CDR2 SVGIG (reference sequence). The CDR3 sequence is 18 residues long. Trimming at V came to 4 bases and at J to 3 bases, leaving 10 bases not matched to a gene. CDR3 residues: CAWKSGLAGGGDTGELFF. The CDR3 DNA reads TGTGCCTGGAAATCTGGACTAGCGGGAGGAGGGGACACCGGGGAGCTGTTTTTT. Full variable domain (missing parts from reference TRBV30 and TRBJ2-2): SQTIHQWPATLVQPVGSPLSLECTVEGTSNPNLYWYRQAAGRGLQLLFYSVGIGQISSEVPQNLSASRPQDRQFILSSKKLLLSDSGFYLCAWKSGLAGGGDTGELFFGEGSRLTVL.

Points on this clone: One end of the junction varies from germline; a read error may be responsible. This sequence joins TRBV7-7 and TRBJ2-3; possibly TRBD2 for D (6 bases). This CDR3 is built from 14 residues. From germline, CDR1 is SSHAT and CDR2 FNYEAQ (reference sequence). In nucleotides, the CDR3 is TGTGCTAGCAGTTCCCACGGACTATCTGATACGCAGTATTTT. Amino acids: CASSSHGLSDTQYF. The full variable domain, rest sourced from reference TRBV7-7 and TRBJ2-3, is GAGVSQSPRYKVTKRGQDVTLRCDPISSHATLYWYQQALGQGPEFLTYFNYEAQPDKSGLPSDRFSAERPEGSISTLTIQRTEQRDSAMYRCASSSHGLSDTQYFGPGTRLTVL.

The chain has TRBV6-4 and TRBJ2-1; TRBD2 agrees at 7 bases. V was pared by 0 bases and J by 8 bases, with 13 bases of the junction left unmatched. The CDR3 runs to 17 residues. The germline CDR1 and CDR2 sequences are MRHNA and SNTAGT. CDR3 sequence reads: CASSDSYTTGGSDEQFF. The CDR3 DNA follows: TGTGCCAGCAGTGACTCGTATACTACCGGGGGGTCCGATGAGCAGTTCTTC.

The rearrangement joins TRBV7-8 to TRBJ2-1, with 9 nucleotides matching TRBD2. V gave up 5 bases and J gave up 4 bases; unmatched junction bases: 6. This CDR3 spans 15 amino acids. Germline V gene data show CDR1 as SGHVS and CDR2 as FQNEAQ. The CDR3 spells CASSPQAGGYNEQFF. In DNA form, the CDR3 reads TGTGCCAGCAGCCCCCAGGCGGGAGGGTACAATGAGCAGTTCTTC.